This T cell receptor (beta chain) comes out of a study of shared clonotypes between healthy human individuals. The germline V gene encodes CDR1 PRHDT and CDR2 FYEKMQ (reference sequence). The ends were cut back, 6 bases at V and 7 bases at J, with 12 bases in the middle. The CDR3 covers 12 residues. Study findings and constraints: How much donors shared clonotypes was expected to be affected by sequencing depth.

Assay used: immunoSEQ multiplex PCR; TCRdb lists only in-frame clones, some missing. The table has around 240,000 clones, 65% to 70% seen once. As to this clone: The antigen is not known.

This receptor was taken from a man younger than 40 in good health. This sequence joins TRBV13 and TRBJ1-2, with a possible D match to TRBD1 (6 bases). Sequencing was carried out using memory CD4+ T cells sorted from blood. The subset was: CD45RA-negative fraction. The CDR3 nucleotides read TGTGCCAGCAGTGAACAGGGCCGTGGCTACACCTTC. Protein: CASSEQGRGYTF.